The 15 T cell receptor beta chains presented below share a single source sample, sequenced in a study of identical twins. TCRdb used MiXCR to reprocess the 5' RACE reads, holding one entry per CDR3 protein. The sample records about 920,000 distinct CDR3 sequences, about 12% being singletons. These data were also filed under a second study, of yellow fever vaccine responses in identical twins.

Sequencing was performed on PBMCs. All receptors come from a woman under 30 in good health.

The genes are TRBV10-3 and TRBJ2-7; TRBD2 matches 7 bases. The CDR3 extends over 16 amino acids. Looked up from germline, CDR1 is ENHRY and CDR2 is SYGVKD. Unmatched junction bases numbered 11, after V lost 5 bases and J lost 1 base. CDR3 region: CAISLGGSLVSYEQYF. The CDR3, as DNA: TGTGCCATCAGTTTGGGCGGGAGCCTAGTATCCTACGAGCAGTACTTC.

The chain is built from TRBV9 and TRBJ2-1, with 9 bases that match TRBD2. Germline V gives CDR1 SGDLS, CDR2 YYNGEE. This CDR3 has 13 amino acids. Trimming took 1 base from V and 10 from J; bases not matched to a gene: 3. The CDR3 DNA is TGTGCCAGCAGCGTATTAGCGGGAGCCGAGCAGTTCTTC. This translates into CASSVLAGAEQFF.

In its sample, this clonotype was seen a few times. This may be a read error: a much more frequent sequence differs by one nucleotide. This rearrangement joins TRBV12-3 or TRBV12-4 to TRBJ2-1; no clear D. This CDR3 has 11 amino acids. Here the CDR3 reads CASREYNVQFF. Written as DNA, the CDR3 is TGTGCCAGCAGGGAATACAATGTGCAGTTCTTC.

The chain has TRBV20-1 and TRBJ2-7; 9 positions agree with TRBD2. V shed 1 base, J shed 5 bases, and the junction held 6 bases outside the gene matches. Looked up from germline, CDR1 is DFQATT and CDR2 is SNEGSKA (reference sequence). The CDR3 totals 14 residues. In DNA form, the CDR3 reads TGCAGTGCTAGAGGTATTAGCGGGAGCAACGAGCAGTACTTC. The encoded protein is CSARGISGSNEQYF.

This clonotype occurred a few times. The V and J genes are TRBV12-3 or TRBV12-4 and TRBJ2-7; D unclear. The V end was cut by 4 bases, the J end by 3 bases, with 10 bases between. This CDR3 comprises 13 residues. This CDR3 reads CASSWFRDYEQYF. The CDR3, as DNA: TGTGCCAGCAGTTGGTTTCGTGACTACGAGCAGTACTTC.

This clonotype showed up many times. V gene TRBV29-1 combines with J gene TRBJ2-2, with D tentatively TRBD1 (6 bases). V shed 5 bases and J shed 5 bases, with 9 bases lying between them. CDR1 and CDR2 from the germline V gene are SQVTM and ANQGSEA. CDR3 length: 12 amino acids. The CDR3 protein is CSVFRGTGELFF. The CDR3 DNA reads as TGCAGCGTTTTTAGGGGGACCGGGGAGCTGTTTTTT.

For this clonotype: Germline and junction disagree at one end, which may indicate a read error. This chain connects TRBV14 to TRBJ2-3; a weak D match, TRBD2 (6 bases). Germline assignment: CDR1 SGHDN and CDR2 FVKESK. The CDR3 loop spans 14 amino acids. CDR3: CATSWRGFPDTQYF. The DNA for the CDR3 is TGTGCCACCAGCTGGCGGGGCTTTCCAGATACGCAGTATTTT.

The chain combines TRBV2 with TRBJ2-1; TRBD2 matches 9 bases. V shed 0 bases and J 6 bases; nucleotides not matched to a gene: 6. This CDR3 region has 16 residues. The V gene's germline CDR1 is SNHLY and CDR2 FYNNEI. The CDR3 coding sequence is TGTGCCAGCAGTGAAGCGCTTCATAGCGGGGGCAATGAGCAGTTCTTC. Translation gives CASSEALHSGGNEQFF.

The chain links TRBV20-1 to TRBJ2-3; no firm D call. Germline V gives CDR1 DFQATT, CDR2 SNEGSKA (reference sequence). Trimming removed 6 bases at V and 2 bases at J, with 18 bases between. This CDR3 comprises 15 residues. CDR3 sequence reads: CSALHISGTTDTQYF. The CDR3 coding sequence is TGCAGTGCCCTACATATCTCTGGAACCACAGATACGCAGTATTTT.

This clonotype was counted only a few times. The chain recombines TRBV12-3 or TRBV12-4 with TRBJ1-4, with a weak D call TRBD1 (6 bases). Deletions cut 6 bases from V and 10 bases from J, with 21 bases between. This CDR3 is built from 15 residues. CDR3 sequence reads: CASSQRTEGSGKLFF. CDR3 coding DNA: TGTGCCAGCAGCCAACGGACAGAAGGATCTGGAAAACTGTTTTTT.

This clonotype was detected only a few times. The rearrangement links TRBV19 to TRBJ2-7; 10 positions agree with TRBD2. Germline values: CDR1 LNHDA, CDR2 SQIVND (reference sequence). The V and J ends lost 5 bases and 5 bases, in that order; junction bases with no gene match: 3. The CDR3 is 13 residues long. The CDR3 sequence is CASSLTSGHEQYF. In DNA form, the CDR3 reads TGTGCCAGTAGTTTGACTAGCGGGCACGAGCAGTACTTC.

This clonotype was seen many times. The chain is built from TRBV11-1 and TRBJ2-5; weak D call: TRBD1 (7 bases). The V gene lost 3 bases and the J gene lost 8 bases, with 28 bases spanning the gap. Germline CDR1 is SGHAT and CDR2 is FQDESV (reference sequence). This CDR3 region has 18 residues. Written as DNA, the CDR3 is TGTGCCAGCAGCTTGGTTCGAGGAACAGGGGACTCTAGGACCACCCAGTACTTC. It yields the protein CASSLVRGTGDSRTTQYF. The full variable domain, its missing parts supplied by reference TRBV11-1 and TRBJ2-5, is EAEVAQSPRYKITEKSQAVAFWCDPISGHATLYWYRQILGQGPELLVQFQDESVVDDSQLPKDRFSAERLKGVDSTLKIQPAELGDSAMYLCASSLVRGTGDSRTTQYFGPGTRLLVL.

This clonotype was seen only a few times. CDR3 sequence reads: CANDSSGDSYNEQFF. The CDR3 bases are TGTGCCAACGATTCGAGCGGGGACTCCTACAATGAGCAGTTCTTC. This chain links TRBV6-4 with TRBJ2-1; the match to TRBD2 covers 7 bases. The CDR3 is 15 residues long. V lost 10 bases and J lost 0; bases outside the gene matches: 9. Per the germline V gene, CDR1 is MRHNA and CDR2 is SNTAGT.

This clonotype was seen ten or more times. The gene calls are TRBV4-1 and TRBJ1-1; D unclear. The germline gives CDR1 MGHRA, CDR2 YSYEKL. This CDR3 is built from 15 residues. V dropped 8 bases and J dropped 1 base, with 17 bases sitting between them. The CDR3 region is CASRPAPWGNTEAFF. CDR3 sequence (DNA): TGCGCCAGCCGCCCCGCCCCTTGGGGGAACACTGAAGCTTTCTTT.

This clonotype occurred a few times. J is TRBJ2-5 and V is TRBV4-1; the match to TRBD2 covers 10 bases. The ends lost 1 base at V and 1 base at J; junction bases unmatched: 9. Germline CDR1 and CDR2: MGHRA and YSYEKL. There are 18 residues in the CDR3. The CDR3 bases are TGCGCCAGCAGCCAAGTTATAGCGGGAGGCCCCTTCCAAGAGACCCAGTACTTC. As protein: CASSQVIAGGPFQETQYF.